Reported below is one T cell receptor (beta chain). This sample is part of a study of T-cell reconstitution after alpha-beta-depleted transplantation in children. The length of the CDR3 is 14 residues. V dropped 2 bases and J dropped 4 bases, with 12 bases sitting between them. The germline V gene has CDR1 SGHRS and CDR2 YFSETQ. Unique molecular identifiers featured in how the TCRbeta library was prepared. MiXCR, run by TCRdb on the PCR reads, gives a single entry per CDR3 protein. Altogether 150,000 to 200,000 distinct CDR3 sequences are present, 14% to 15% being singletons, with the ten largest covering about 12%.

Source: PBMCs from the stem cell graft donor, taken from the stem cell graft. This TCR came from a human donor who donated a stem cell graft to a child with acute lymphoblastic leukemia. J is TRBJ1-1 and V is TRBV5-1; a weak D match, TRBD1 (5 bases). As DNA, the CDR3 is TGCGCCAGCAGCTTCGGGGCGATCGGCACTGAAGCTTTCTTT. Translation: CASSFGAIGTEAFF.